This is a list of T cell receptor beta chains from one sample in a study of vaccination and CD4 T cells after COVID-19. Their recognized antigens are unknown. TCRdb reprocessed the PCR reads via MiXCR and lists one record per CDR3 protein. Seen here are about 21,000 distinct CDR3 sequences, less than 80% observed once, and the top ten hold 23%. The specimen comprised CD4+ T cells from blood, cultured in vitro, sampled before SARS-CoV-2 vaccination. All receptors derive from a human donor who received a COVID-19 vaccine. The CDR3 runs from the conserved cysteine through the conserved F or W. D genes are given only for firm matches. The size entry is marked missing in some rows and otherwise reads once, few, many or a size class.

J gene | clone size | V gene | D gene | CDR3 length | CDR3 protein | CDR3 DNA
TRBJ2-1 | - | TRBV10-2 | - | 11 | CASYSGGRQFF | TGCGCCAGCTATTCAGGGGGGCGGCAGTTCTTC
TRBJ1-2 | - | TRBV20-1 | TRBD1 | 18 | CSASDRGTGGQTNYGYTF | TGCAGTGCTAGCGACCGCGGGACAGGGGGCCAAACTAACTATGGCTACACCTTC
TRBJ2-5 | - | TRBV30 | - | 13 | CAWSIGRKETQYF | TGTGCCTGGAGTATAGGCAGGAAAGAGACCCAGTACTTC
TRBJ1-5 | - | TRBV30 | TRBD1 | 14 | CAWSVDRGRQPQHF | TGTGCCTGGAGTGTAGACAGGGGTCGCCAGCCCCAGCATTTT
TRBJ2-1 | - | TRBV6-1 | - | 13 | CASGRGLYNEQFF | TGTGCCAGCGGGCGGGGCCTCTACAATGAGCAGTTCTTC
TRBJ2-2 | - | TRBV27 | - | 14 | CASQVVQGTGELFF | TGTGCCAGCCAGGTTGTGCAGGGGACCGGGGAGCTGTTTTTT
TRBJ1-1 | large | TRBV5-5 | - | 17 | CASTLRQGGPGNTEAFF | TGTGCCAGCACCCTAAGGCAGGGCGGTCCCGGGAATACTGAAGCTTTCTTT
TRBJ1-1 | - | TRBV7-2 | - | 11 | CASSSGRAAFF | TGTGCCAGCAGTTCAGGGAGGGCGGCTTTCTTT
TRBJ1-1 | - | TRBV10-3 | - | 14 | CAISASGENTEAFF | TGTGCCATCAGTGCTTCGGGCGAGAACACTGAAGCTTTCTTT
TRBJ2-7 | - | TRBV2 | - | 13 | CASSPGPPYEQYF | TGTGCCAGCAGTCCCGGACCCCCATACGAGCAGTACTTC
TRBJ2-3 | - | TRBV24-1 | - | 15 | CATSDFGTYTDTQYF | TGTGCCACCAGTGATTTCGGGACGTACACAGATACGCAGTATTTT
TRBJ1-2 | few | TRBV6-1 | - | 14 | CASSSGLSSYGYTF | TGTGCCAGCAGCTCGGGACTGAGCTCTTATGGCTACACCTTC
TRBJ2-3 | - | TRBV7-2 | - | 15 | CASSRTLPSTDTQYF | TGTGCCAGCAGCAGGACACTCCCTAGCACAGATACGCAGTATTTT
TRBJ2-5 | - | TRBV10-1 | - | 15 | CASSVFAGRQETQYF | TGCGCCAGCAGTGTTTTCGCAGGGCGGCAAGAGACCCAGTACTTC
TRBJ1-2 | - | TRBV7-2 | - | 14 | CASSSPSSPYGYTF | TGTGCCAGCAGCTCACCATCCTCCCCCTATGGCTACACCTTC
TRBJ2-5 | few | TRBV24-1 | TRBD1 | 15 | CATSDSSGQAQTQYF | TGTGCCACCAGTGATTCTTCCGGACAGGCCCAGACCCAGTACTTC
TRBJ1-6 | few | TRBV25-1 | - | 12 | CASSEANSPLHF | TGTGCCAGCAGTGAGGCGAATTCACCCCTCCACTTT
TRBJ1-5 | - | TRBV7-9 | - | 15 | CASSLVEGLEQPQHF | TGTGCCAGCAGCTTAGTTGAGGGTTTGGAGCAGCCCCAGCATTTT
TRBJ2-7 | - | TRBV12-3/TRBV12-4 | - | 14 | CASSFGSGAREQYF | TGTGCCAGCAGTTTTGGAAGTGGGGCCCGGGAGCAGTACTTC
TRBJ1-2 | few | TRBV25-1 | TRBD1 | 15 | CASSEADRVQGGYTF | TGTGCCAGCAGTGAAGCCGACAGGGTGCAGGGTGGCTACACCTTC
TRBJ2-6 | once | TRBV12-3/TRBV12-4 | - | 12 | CASSLVNGVRTF | TGTGCCAGCAGTTTGGTTAACGGGGTTCGGACTTTC
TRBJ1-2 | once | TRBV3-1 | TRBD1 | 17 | CASSQGYGTGVWDGYTF | TGTGCCAGCAGCCAAGGGTACGGGACAGGGGTTTGGGATGGCTACACCTTC
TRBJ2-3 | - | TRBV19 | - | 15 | CASSPGVGATDTQYF | TGTGCCAGTAGTCCCGGCGTGGGGGCCACAGATACGCAGTATTTT
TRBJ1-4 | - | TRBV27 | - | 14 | CASSLGGQGEKLFF | TGTGCCAGCAGTTTAGGGGGGCAAGGTGAAAAACTGTTTTTT
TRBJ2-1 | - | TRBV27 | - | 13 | CARTVFSYNEQFF | TGTGCCAGAACAGTGTTCTCCTACAATGAGCAGTTCTTC
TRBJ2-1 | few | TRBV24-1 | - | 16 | CATSDPLWGTNNEQFF | TGTGCCACCAGTGATCCTCTATGGGGCACCAACAATGAGCAGTTCTTC
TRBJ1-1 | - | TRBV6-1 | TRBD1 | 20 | CASREGPDRGRGLMTTEAFF | TGTGCCAGCAGGGAAGGGCCGGACAGGGGAAGGGGACTGATGACCACTGAAGCTTTCTTT
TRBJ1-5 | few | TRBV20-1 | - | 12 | CSARAVNQPQHF | TGCAGTGCTAGAGCAGTGAATCAGCCTCAGCATTTT
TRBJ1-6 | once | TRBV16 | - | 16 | CASSQTRDVYNSPLHF | TGTGCCAGCAGCCAAACCAGGGACGTCTATAATTCACCCCTCCACTTT
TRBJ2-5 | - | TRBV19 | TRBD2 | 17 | CASSMGVASGGEETQYF | TGTGCCAGTAGTATGGGAGTGGCTAGCGGGGGGGAAGAGACCCAGTACTTC
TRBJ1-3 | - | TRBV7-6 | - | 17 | CASSLGRAGSPGNTIYF | TGTGCCAGCAGCCTGGGGAGGGCAGGAAGTCCTGGAAACACCATATATTTT
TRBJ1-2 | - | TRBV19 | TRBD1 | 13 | CASSDRGAHSYTF | TGTGCCAGTAGCGACAGGGGGGCCCATAGCTACACCTTC
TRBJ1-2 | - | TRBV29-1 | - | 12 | CSAGRLNYGYTF | TGCAGCGCCGGGAGGCTCAACTATGGCTACACCTTC
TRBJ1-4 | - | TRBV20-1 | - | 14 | CSALPGRGEEKLFF | TGCAGTGCTCTCCCGGGAAGGGGCGAGGAAAAACTGTTTTTT
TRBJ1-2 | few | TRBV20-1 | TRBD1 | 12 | CSAVQGAYGYTF | TGCAGTGCCGTACAGGGGGCTTATGGCTACACCTTC
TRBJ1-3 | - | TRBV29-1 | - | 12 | CSVEGSGNTIYF | TGCAGCGTCGAGGGCTCTGGAAACACCATATATTTT
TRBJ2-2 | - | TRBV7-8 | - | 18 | CASSLDGSGGANTGELFF | TGTGCCAGCAGCTTAGACGGGTCCGGGGGCGCGAACACCGGGGAGCTGTTTTTT
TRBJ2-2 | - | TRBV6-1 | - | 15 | CASSERSGNTGELFF | TGTGCCAGCAGTGAAAGGTCAGGGAACACCGGGGAGCTGTTTTTT
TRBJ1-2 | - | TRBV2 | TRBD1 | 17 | CASRTGTGSRYTRGYTF | TGTGCCAGCAGGACCGGGACAGGGTCTCGGTATACGCGGGGCTACACCTTC
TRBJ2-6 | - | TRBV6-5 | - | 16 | CASSYFRSAGANVLTF | TGTGCCAGCAGTTACTTCCGGTCGGCTGGGGCCAACGTCCTGACTTTC
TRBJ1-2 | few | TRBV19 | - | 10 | CASSHYGYTF | TGTGCCAGTAGCCACTATGGCTACACCTTC
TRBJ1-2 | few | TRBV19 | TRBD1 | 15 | CASINGTGVSYGYTF | TGTGCCAGTATTAATGGGACAGGGGTTTCCTATGGCTACACCTTC
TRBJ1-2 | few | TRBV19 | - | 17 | CASSIPQAYHSLYGYTF | TGTGCCAGTAGTATCCCACAGGCCTATCATTCTCTTTATGGCTACACCTTC
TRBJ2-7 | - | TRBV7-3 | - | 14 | CASSFGGTPYEQYF | TGTGCCAGCAGCTTTGGCGGGACTCCCTACGAGCAGTACTTC
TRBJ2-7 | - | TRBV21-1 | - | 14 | CASSRFDRYVEQYF | TGTGCCAGCAGCAGGTTCGACAGGTATGTCGAGCAGTACTTC
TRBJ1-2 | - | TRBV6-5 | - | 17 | CASSYGGTLTVADGYTF | TGTGCCAGCAGTTACGGAGGGACATTGACAGTAGCTGATGGCTACACCTTC
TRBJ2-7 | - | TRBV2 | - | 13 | CASSVLRGGEQYF | TGTGCCAGCAGCGTACTTCGAGGGGGCGAGCAGTACTTC
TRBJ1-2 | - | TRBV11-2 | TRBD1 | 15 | CASSLDGTGRQGYTF | TGTGCCAGCAGCTTAGATGGGACAGGAAGACAGGGCTACACCTTC
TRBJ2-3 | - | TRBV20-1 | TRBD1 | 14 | CSARDRGRTDTQYF | TGCAGTGCTCGGGACAGGGGACGCACAGATACGCAGTATTTT
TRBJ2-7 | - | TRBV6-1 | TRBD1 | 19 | CASEGRLGEGRDSSYEQYF | TGTGCCAGCGAGGGGCGTCTGGGAGAGGGACGGGACAGCTCCTACGAGCAGTACTTC
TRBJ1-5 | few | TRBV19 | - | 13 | CASSSRSNQPQHF | TGTGCCAGTAGTTCCCGTAGCAATCAGCCCCAGCATTTT
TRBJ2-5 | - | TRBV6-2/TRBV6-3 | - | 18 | CASSYQALNTDRQETQYF | TGTGCCAGCAGTTACCAAGCCTTAAATACCGACAGGCAAGAGACCCAGTACTTC
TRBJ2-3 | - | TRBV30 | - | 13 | CAWSVPATDTQYF | TGTGCCTGGAGTGTACCGGCCACAGATACGCAGTATTTT
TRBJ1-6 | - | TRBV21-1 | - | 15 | CASSKVETGNSPLHF | TGTGCCAGCAGCAAAGTAGAGACAGGGAATTCACCCCTCCACTTT